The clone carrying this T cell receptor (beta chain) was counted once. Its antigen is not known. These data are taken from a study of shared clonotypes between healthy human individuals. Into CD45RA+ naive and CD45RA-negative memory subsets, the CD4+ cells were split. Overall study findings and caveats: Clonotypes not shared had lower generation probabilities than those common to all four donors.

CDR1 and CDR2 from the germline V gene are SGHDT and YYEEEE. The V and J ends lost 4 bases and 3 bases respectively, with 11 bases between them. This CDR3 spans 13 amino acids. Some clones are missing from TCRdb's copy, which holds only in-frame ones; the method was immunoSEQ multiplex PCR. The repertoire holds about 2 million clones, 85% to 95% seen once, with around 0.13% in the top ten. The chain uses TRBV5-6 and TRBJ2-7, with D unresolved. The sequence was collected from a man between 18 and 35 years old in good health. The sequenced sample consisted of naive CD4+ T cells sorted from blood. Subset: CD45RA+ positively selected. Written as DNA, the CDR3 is TGTGCCAGCAGCGGGTTAAAAGTCTACGAGCAGTACTTC. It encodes CASSGLKVYEQYF.